What follows are 2 T cell receptor beta chains derived from one specimen sequenced in a study of CD8 T cells in ankylosing spondylitis. TCRdb reprocessed the 5' RACE reads with MiXCR, giving one entry per CDR3 protein. The repertoire includes 200,000 to 300,000 distinct CDR3 sequences, 20% to 30% of them detected once, and 0.5% to 0.75% sits in the top ten. The specimen was blood, either unsorted or a sorted T cell fraction (not recorded which). Receptor source: a male donor with ankylosing spondylitis or in good health (not recorded which).

This clonotype was detected ten times or more. The V call is TRBV20-1, the J call TRBJ1-4; D gene uncertain. This CDR3 comprises 13 residues. Looked up from germline, CDR1 is DFQATT and CDR2 is SNEGSKA (reference sequence). V dropped 6 bases and J dropped 4 bases, with 12 bases sitting between them. The CDR3 nucleotides are TGCAGTGCGGAGGGCGCGAGTAATGAAAAACTGTTTTTT. It yields the protein CSAEGASNEKLFF.

This clonotype was counted many times. The rearrangement links TRBV12-3 or TRBV12-4 to TRBJ2-1; D perhaps matches TRBD1 (6 bases). The length of the CDR3 is 14 residues. V lost 6 bases and J 7 bases, leaving 16 bases between the germline ends. Written as DNA, the CDR3 is TGTGCCAGCAGCCGAAATGGGGGCCGGAATGAGCAGTTCTTC. It specifies CASSRNGGRNEQFF.